This T cell receptor beta chain was sequenced for a study of OX40 agonist ivuxolimab in advanced cancers. Study background: Those treated in dose escalation had hepatocellular carcinoma, melanoma, renal cell cancer or head and neck cancer. The group had a mean age of roughly 56 years, ranged from 23 to 79, and was roughly 83% male. Study-level points and caveats: Clonal expansion was seen in CD4+ and CD8+ blood T cells by week 6 at 0.1 to 3.0 mg/kg.

About this clone itself: Its specificity is not known.

The assay was immunoSEQ multiplex PCR, and TCRdb's table has in-frame clones only and misses some. The table lists under 50,000 clones, around nine tenths of them singletons. Blood specimens came from baseline, cycle 4 day 1, and cycle 7 day 1. Germline CDR1 reads MNHNS; CDR2 reads SASEGT. There are 14 residues in the CDR3. With 7 bases removed from V and 6 bases from J, the gap between germline ends came to 18 bases. Sequenced here: CD4+ or CD8+ T cells sorted from blood, sampled in a trial of the OX40 agonist ivuxolimab. The gene calls are TRBV6-1 and TRBJ1-1; TRBD1 is a possible D gene (5 bases). This TCR derives from an adult with an advanced solid tumor such as melanoma, head and neck, liver or kidney cancer. The CDR3 DNA sequence: TGTGCCAGCACTGTACCGGGACGGACACCTGAAGCTTTCTTT. As protein: CASTVPGRTPEAFF.